Each of the 2 T cell receptor beta chains below was sequenced from the same sample in a study of PD-1 blockade in mismatch repair-deficient tumors. TCRdb's table, derived via immunoSEQ multiplex PCR, lists solely in-frame clones and lacks some. The sample yields roughly 79,000 clones, roughly 80% seen once. The source material was peripheral blood, sampled 44 weeks after starting pembrolizumab. These receptors came from an adult with mismatch repair-deficient cancer.

V usage is TRBV7-3 and J usage is TRBJ2-1; either TRBD1 or TRBD2 may supply D (5 bases each). CDR1 is SGHTA, CDR2 FQGTGA, per germline. Trimming pared 5 bases from V and 5 bases from J, leaving 10 bases between. This CDR3 has 13 residues. The DNA of the CDR3 is TGTGCCAGCAGCCCCGGGACCAACAATGAGCAGTTCTTC. Translated: CASSPGTNNEQFF.

The genes are TRBV4-2 and TRBJ2-7; D assignment may be TRBD1 or TRBD2 (5 bases each). The ends were cut back, 4 bases at V and 0 bases at J, with 13 bases in the middle. Germline assignment: CDR1 LGHNA and CDR2 YNFKEQ. The CDR3 sequence is 15 residues long. The CDR3 is CASSPNGANSYEQYF. In DNA form, the CDR3 reads TGTGCCAGCAGCCCTAACGGGGCCAACTCCTACGAGCAGTACTTC.